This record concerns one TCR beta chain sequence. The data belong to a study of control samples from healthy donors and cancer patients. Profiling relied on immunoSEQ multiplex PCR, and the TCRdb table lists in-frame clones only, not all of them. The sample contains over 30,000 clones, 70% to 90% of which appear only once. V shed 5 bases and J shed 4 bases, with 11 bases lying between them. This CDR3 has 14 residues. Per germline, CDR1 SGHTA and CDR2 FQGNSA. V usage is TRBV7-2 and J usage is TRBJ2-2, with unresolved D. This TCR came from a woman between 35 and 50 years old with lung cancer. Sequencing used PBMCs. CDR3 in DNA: TGTGCCAGCAGCCCGGGCCGTTCCACCGGGGAGCTGTTTTTT. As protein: CASSPGRSTGELFF. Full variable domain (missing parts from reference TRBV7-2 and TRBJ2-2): GAGVSQSPSNKVTEKGKDVELRCDPISGHTALYWYRQSLGQGLEFLIYFQGNSAPDKSGLPSDRFSAERTGGSVSTLTIQRTQQEDSAVYLCASSPGRSTGELFFGEGSRLTVL.